The source of this TCR beta chain is a study of T cells in Graves' hyperthyroidism and ophthalmopathy. Overall study context: Peripheral blood was collected at initial diagnosis, before any treatment.

Lactation, pregnancy, other autoimmune disease or uncontrolled infection led to exclusion of patients. The V and J ends lost 0 bases and 1 base respectively, with 12 bases between them. The germline V gene has CDR1 MDHEN and CDR2 SYDVKM. This CDR3 comprises 16 residues. It was RNA transcripts that yielded the amplified TCR beta CDR3 regions. A set of HTBI primers served as the primers for a first-round RT-PCR of the TCR CDR3. TCRdb re-called the multiplex PCR reads through MiXCR, storing one row per CDR3 protein. The sample consists of approximately 430,000 distinct CDR3 sequences, around 14% of them appearing once. This clonotype has a count of ten or more.

V usage is TRBV28 and J usage is TRBJ1-1; no clear D. Sequenced material: blood. This TCR was sampled from a woman aged 18-29 years with Graves' hyperthyroidism. CDR3 in DNA: TGTGCCAGCAGTTTATGGGTCACCCCGTCGAACACTGAAGCTTTCTTT. This encodes CASSLWVTPSNTEAFF.